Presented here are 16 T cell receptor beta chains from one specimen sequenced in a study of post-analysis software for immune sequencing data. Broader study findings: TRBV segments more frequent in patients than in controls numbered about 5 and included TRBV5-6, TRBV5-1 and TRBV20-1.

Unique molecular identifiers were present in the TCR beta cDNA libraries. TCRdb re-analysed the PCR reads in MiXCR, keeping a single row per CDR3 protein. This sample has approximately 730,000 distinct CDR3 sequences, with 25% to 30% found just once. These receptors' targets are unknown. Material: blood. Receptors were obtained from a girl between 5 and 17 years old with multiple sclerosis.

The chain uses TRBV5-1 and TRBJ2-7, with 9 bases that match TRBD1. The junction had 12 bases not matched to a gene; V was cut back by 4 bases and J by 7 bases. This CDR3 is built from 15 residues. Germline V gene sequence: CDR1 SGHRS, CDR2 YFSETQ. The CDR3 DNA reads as TGCGCCAGCAGCCCAAGGACAGGGGCGGACGGAGAGCAGTACTTC. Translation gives CASSPRTGADGEQYF.

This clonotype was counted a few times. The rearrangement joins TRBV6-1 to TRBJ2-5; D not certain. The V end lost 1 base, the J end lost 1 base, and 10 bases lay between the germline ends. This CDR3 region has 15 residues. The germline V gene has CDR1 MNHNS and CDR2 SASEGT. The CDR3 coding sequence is TGTGCCAGCAGTGAAGGGTTCTGGGGCCAAGAGACCCAGTACTTC. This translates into CASSEGFWGQETQYF.

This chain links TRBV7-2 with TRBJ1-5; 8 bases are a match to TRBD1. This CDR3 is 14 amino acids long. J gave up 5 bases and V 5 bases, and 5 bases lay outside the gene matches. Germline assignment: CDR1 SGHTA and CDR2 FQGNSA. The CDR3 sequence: CASSAGTGHQPQHF. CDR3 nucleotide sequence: TGTGCCAGCAGCGCCGGGACAGGCCATCAGCCCCAGCATTTT.

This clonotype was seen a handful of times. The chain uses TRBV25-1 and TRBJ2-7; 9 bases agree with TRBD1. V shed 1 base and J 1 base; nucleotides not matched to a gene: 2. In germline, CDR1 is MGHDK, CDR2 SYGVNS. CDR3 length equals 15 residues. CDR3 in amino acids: CASSESGTGSYEQYF. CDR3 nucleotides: TGTGCCAGCAGTGAATCGGGGACAGGGTCCTACGAGCAGTACTTC.

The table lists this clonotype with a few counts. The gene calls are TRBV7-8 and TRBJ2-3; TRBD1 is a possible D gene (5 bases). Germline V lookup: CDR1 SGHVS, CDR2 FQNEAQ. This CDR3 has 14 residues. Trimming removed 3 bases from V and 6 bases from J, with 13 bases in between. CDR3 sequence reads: CASSLGRVRDTQYF. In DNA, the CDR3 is TGTGCCAGCAGCTTGGGCAGGGTTCGGGATACGCAGTATTTT.

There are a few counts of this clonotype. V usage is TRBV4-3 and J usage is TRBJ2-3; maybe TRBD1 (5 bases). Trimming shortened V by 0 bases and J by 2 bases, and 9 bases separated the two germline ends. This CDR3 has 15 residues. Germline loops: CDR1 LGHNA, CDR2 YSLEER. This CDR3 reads CASSQEDSSTDTQYF. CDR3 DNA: TGCGCCAGCAGCCAAGAAGACAGTTCCACAGATACGCAGTATTTT.

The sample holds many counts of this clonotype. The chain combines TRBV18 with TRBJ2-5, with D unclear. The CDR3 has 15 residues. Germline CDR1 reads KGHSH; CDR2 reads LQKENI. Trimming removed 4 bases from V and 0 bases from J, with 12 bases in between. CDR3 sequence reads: CASSRGGRNQETQYF. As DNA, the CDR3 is TGTGCCAGCTCACGGGGTGGCAGGAACCAAGAGACCCAGTACTTC.

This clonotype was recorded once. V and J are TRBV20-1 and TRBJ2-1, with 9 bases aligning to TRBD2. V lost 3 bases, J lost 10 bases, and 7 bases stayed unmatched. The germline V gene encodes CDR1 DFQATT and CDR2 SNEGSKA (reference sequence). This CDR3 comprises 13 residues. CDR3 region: CSASVSGSREQFF. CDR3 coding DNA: TGCAGTGCTAGCGTTAGCGGGAGCCGAGAGCAGTTCTTC.

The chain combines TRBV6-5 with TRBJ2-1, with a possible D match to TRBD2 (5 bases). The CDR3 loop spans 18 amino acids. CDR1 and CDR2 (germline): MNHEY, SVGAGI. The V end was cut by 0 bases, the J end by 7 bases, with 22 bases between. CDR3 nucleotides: TGTGCCAGCAGTTACTCGAAGTATATAAAGGGCCCGGGGAATGAGCAGTTCTTC. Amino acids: CASSYSKYIKGPGNEQFF.

The CDR3 coding sequence is TGCGCCAGCAGCTCCGGACTAGCGGGAGGTCTCTCCTACGAGCAGTACTTC. This translates into CASSSGLAGGLSYEQYF. The chain couples TRBV5-1 to TRBJ2-4, with 14 bases lining up with TRBD2. The DNA matches TRBJ2-7 better at its end, which makes the J call doubtful. The CDR3 loop spans 17 amino acids. Germline CDR1 and CDR2: SGHRS and YFSETQ.

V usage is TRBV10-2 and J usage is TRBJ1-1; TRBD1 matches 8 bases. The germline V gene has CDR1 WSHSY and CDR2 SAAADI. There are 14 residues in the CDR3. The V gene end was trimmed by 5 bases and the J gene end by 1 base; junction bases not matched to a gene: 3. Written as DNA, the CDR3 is TGCGCCAGCAGTCGGGACAGGACGAACACTGAAGCTTTCTTT. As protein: CASSRDRTNTEAFF.

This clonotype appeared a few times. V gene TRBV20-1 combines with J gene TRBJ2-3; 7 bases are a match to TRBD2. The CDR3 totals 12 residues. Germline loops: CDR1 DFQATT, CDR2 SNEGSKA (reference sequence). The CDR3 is CGSGGITDTQYF. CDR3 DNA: TGCGGGTCCGGGGGGATCACAGATACGCAGTATTTT.

In DNA, the CDR3 is TGTGCCAGCAGCTTGGATTGGGGGGGGTACCAAGAGACCCAGTACTTC. This translates into CASSLDWGGYQETQYF. The J gene is TRBJ2-5, the V gene TRBV5-6; 7 bases are a match to TRBD2. CDR1 and CDR2 from the germline V gene are SGHDT and YYEEEE. The trim removed 0 bases at V and 0 bases at J, leaving 5 bases unmatched. This CDR3 is 16 amino acids long.

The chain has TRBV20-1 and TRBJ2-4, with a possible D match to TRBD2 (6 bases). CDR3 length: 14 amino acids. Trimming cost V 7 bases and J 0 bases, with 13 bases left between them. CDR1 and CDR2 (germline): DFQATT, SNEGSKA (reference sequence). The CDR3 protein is CSVGGAGAKNIQYF. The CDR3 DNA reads TGCAGTGTCGGAGGGGCAGGAGCCAAAAACATTCAGTACTTC.

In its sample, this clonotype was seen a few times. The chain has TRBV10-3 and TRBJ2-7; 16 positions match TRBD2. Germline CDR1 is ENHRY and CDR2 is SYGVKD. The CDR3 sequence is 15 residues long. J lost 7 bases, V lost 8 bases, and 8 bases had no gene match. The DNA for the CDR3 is TGTGCCATCGGGACTAGCGGGAGGGCCGAGGGAGAGCAGTACTTC. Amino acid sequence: CAIGTSGRAEGEQYF.

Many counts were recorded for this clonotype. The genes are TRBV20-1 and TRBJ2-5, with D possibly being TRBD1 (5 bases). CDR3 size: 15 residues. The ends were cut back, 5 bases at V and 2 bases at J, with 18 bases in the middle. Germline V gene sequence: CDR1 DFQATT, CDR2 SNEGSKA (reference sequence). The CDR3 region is CSAVSDKPRQETQYF. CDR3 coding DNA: TGCAGTGCTGTATCGGACAAGCCGAGGCAAGAGACCCAGTACTTC.